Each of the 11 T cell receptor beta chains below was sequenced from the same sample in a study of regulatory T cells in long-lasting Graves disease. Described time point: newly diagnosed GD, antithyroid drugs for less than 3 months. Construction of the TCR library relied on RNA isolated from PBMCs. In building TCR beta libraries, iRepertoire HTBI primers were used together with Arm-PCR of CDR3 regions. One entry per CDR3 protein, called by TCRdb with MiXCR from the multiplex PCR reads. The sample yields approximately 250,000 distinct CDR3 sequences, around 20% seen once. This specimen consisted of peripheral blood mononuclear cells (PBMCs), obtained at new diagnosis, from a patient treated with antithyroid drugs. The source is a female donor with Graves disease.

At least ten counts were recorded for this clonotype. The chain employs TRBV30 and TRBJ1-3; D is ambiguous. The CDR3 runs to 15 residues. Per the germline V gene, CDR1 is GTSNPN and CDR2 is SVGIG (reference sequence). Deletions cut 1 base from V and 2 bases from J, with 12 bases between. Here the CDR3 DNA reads TGTGCCTGGAGTGAAGTAGGCAGAGCTGGAAACACCATATATTTT. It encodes CAWSEVGRAGNTIYF.

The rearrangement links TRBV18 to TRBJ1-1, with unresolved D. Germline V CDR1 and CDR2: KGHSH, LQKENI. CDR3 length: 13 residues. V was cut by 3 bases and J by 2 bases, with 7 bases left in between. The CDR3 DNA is TGTGCCAGCTCACCGGTGCCTAACACTGAAGCTTTCTTT. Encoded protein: CASSPVPNTEAFF.

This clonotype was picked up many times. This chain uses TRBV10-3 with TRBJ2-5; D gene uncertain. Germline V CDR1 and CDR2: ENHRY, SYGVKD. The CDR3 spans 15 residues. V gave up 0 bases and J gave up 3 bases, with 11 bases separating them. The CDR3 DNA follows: TGTGCCATCAGTGAGTCAAGGGCAGAGAAAGAGACCCAGTACTTC. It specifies CAISESRAEKETQYF.

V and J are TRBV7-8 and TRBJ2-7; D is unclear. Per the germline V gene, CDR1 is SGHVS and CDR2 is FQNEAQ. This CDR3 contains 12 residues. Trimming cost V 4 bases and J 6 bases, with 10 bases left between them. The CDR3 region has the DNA TGTGCCAGCAGCTATGGCCTAGGCGAGCAGTACTTC. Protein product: CASSYGLGEQYF.

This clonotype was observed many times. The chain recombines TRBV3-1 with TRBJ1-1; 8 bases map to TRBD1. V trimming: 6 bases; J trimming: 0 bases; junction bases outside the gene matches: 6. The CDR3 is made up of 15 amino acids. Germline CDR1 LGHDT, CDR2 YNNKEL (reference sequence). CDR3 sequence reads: CASREETGVNTEAFF. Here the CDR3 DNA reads TGTGCCAGCAGGGAAGAGACAGGGGTGAACACTGAAGCTTTCTTT.

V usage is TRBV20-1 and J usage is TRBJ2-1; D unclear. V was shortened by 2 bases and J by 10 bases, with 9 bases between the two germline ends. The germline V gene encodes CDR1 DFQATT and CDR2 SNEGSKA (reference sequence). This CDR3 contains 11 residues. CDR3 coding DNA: TGCAGTGCTAGACACCAAAGCGAGCAGTTCTTC. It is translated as CSARHQSEQFF.

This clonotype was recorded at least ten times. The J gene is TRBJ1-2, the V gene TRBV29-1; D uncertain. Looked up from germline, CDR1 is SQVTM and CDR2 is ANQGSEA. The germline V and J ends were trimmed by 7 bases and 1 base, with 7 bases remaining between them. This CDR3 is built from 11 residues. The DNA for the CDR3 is TGCAGCGCTGAGAATAACTATGGCTACACCTTC. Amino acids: CSAENNYGYTF.

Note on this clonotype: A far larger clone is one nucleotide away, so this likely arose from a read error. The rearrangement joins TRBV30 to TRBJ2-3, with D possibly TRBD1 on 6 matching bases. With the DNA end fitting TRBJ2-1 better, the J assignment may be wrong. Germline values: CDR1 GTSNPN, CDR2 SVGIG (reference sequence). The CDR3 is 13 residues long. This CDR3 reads CAWSVQGFGEQFF. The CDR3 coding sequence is TGTGCCTGGAGTGTACAGGGATTCGGCGAGCAGTTCTTC.

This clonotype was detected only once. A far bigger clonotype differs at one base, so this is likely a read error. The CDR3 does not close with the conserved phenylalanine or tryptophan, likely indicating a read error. In DNA, the CDR3 is TGTGCCAGCAGCTTAGTTGCGGACTTCCAATCCTACGAGCAGTACTCC. This codes for CASSLVADFQSYEQYS. The rearrangement joins TRBV19 to TRBJ2-7, with a possible D match to TRBD2 (5 bases). V was clipped by 9 bases and J by 1 base, with 22 bases between them. CDR1 is LNHDA and CDR2 is SQIVND in the germline V gene (reference sequence). The CDR3 has 16 residues.

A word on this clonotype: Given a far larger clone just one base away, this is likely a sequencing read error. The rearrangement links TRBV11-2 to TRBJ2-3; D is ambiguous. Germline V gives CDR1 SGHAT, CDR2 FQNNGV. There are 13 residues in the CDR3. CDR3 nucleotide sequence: TGTGCCAGCAGCTTAGTTGAGACCTACTACCGTCTCTTT. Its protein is CASSLVETYYRLF. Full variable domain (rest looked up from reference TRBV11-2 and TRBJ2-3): EAGVAQSPRYKIIEKRQSVAFWCNPISGHATLYWYQQILGQGPKLLIQFQNNGVVDDSQLPKDRFSAERLKGVDSTLKIQPAKLEDSAVYLCASSLVETYYRLFGPGTRLTVL.

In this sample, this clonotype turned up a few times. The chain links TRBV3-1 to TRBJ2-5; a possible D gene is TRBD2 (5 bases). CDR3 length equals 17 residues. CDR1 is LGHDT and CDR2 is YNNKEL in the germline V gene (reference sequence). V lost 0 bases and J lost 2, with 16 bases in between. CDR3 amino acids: CASSQDRASPLQETQYF. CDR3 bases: TGTGCCAGCAGCCAAGATCGGGCTAGCCCCCTTCAAGAGACCCAGTACTTC.